The sample holds a few counts of the clone carrying this T cell receptor (beta chain). Trimming removed 1 base from V and 4 bases from J, with 7 bases in between. The CDR3 contains 14 residues. Germline V gives CDR1 KGHDR, CDR2 SFDVKD. TCRdb redid the calling of the 5' RACE reads with MiXCR, one entry per CDR3 protein. Of 40,000 to 60,000 distinct CDR3 sequences listed, over 12% were seen once; the top ten hold about 16%. The sample is drawn from a study of T cells of healthy individuals. The receptor's source is a human donor in good health. V gene TRBV24-1 combines with J gene TRBJ2-1; D tentatively fits TRBD1 or TRBD2 (5 bases each). The CDR3 reads CATSDFWGYNEQFF. The CDR3 nucleotides read TGTGCCACCAGTGATTTTTGGGGGTACAATGAGCAGTTCTTC.